These 21 T cell receptor beta chains share one sample of origin, sequenced in a study of cytomegalovirus exposure and HLA in healthy donors (dated by TCRdb to about 2017). To prepare the library, the immunoSEQ multiplex PCR assay was applied. For the multiplex PCR, a mixture combining 60 forward primers for TCR Vbeta segments and 13 reverse primers for TCR Jbeta segments was used. In TCRdb, the immuneACCESS table is reduced to in-frame sequences with V and J assigned. These tables do not hold every clone; where another copy was compared, an unresolved V gene accounts for under half, and the others remain unexplained. This sample holds around 110,000 clones; 50% to 65% were observed only once. The ten largest account for around 9.7% of the sample. The material sequenced was PBMCs. These receptor sequences come from a woman between 40 and 50 years old in good health and CMV-seropositive.

The J gene is TRBJ1-1, the V gene TRBV5-5; 9 bases fit TRBD1. The CDR3 has 17 amino acids. CDR1 SGHKS and CDR2 YYEKEE come from the germline V gene (reference sequence). J was trimmed by 0 bases and V by 0 bases; bases with no gene match: 6. The CDR3 region has the DNA TGTGCCAGCAGCTTGGGGGGACAGGGCCGGATGAACACTGAAGCTTTCTTT. It specifies CASSLGGQGRMNTEAFF.

The J gene is TRBJ1-2, the V gene TRBV7-9; D may be TRBD1 (6 bases). The germline V gene encodes CDR1 SEHNR and CDR2 FQNEAQ (reference sequence). The CDR3 runs 14 residues. Deletions cut 5 bases from V and 0 bases from J, with 10 bases between. CDR3 amino acids: CASSQDSSNYGYTF. In DNA form, the CDR3 reads TGTGCCAGCAGCCAGGACAGTTCTAACTATGGCTACACCTTC.

The rearrangement joins TRBV5-4 to TRBJ1-1, with D uncertain. Germline V gene lookup returns CDR1 SGHNT and CDR2 YYREEE (reference sequence). The CDR3 runs 15 residues. The V gene lost 4 bases and the J gene lost 0 bases, with 13 bases spanning the gap. Here the CDR3 reads CASSSGRTLNTEAFF. As DNA, the CDR3 is TGTGCCAGCAGCAGCGGACGAACCTTGAACACTGAAGCTTTCTTT.

This chain uses TRBV7-3 with TRBJ1-2; the D is unclear. Germline-derived CDR1 and CDR2 are SGHTA and FQGTGA. V was trimmed by 2 bases and J by 6 bases, leaving 13 bases between them. This CDR3 comprises 14 residues. The CDR3 nucleotides are TGTGCCAGCAGCTTACGCGGGGAATTAAATGGCTACACCTTC. The encoded protein is CASSLRGELNGYTF.

This clone was observed a few times. The V and J genes are TRBV4-2 and TRBJ2-7; 9 positions agree with TRBD2. The CDR3 extends over 17 amino acids. J gave up 1 base and V 0 bases, and 7 bases lay outside the gene matches. CDR1 is LGHNA, CDR2 YNFKEQ, per germline. Here the CDR3 reads CASSQEEPGLASYEQYF. Here the CDR3 DNA reads TGTGCCAGCAGCCAAGAGGAACCGGGACTAGCATCCTACGAGCAGTACTTC.

The chain is built from TRBV18 and TRBJ2-1; 8 nucleotides agree with TRBD2. The CDR3 consists of 17 residues. The trim removed 0 bases at V and 0 bases at J, leaving 4 bases unmatched. Germline V gene data show CDR1 as KGHSH and CDR2 as LQKENI. CDR3 coding DNA: TGTGCCAGCTCACCACCTTCCGGGAGGGCCTCCTACAATGAGCAGTTCTTC. Protein: CASSPPSGRASYNEQFF.

The chain carries TRBV28 and TRBJ2-4, with D hard to call. Trimming pared 5 bases from V and 2 bases from J, leaving 19 bases between. This CDR3 has 17 amino acids. Germline CDR1 reads MDHEN; CDR2 reads SYDVKM. The CDR3 is CASSPFQVEVSKNIQYF. In DNA form, the CDR3 reads TGTGCCAGCAGTCCCTTTCAAGTTGAGGTGTCCAAAAACATTCAGTACTTC.

This chain links TRBV12-5 with TRBJ2-3, with D tentatively TRBD2 (5 bases). There are 13 residues in the CDR3. V gave up 4 bases and J gave up 11 bases, with 16 bases separating them. The germline V gene encodes CDR1 LGHNT and CDR2 FRNRAP. CDR3 DNA: TGTGCTAGTGGTTCGGGGATTCAGCAGAGGCAGTATTTT. As protein: CASGSGIQQRQYF.

This chain joins TRBV19 and TRBJ2-1; the match to TRBD1 covers 7 bases. This CDR3 has 13 amino acids. The germline V gene encodes CDR1 LNHDA and CDR2 SQIVND (reference sequence). The ends lost 7 bases at V and 5 bases at J; junction bases unmatched: 5. CDR3 protein: CASNTGTDNEQFF. In nucleotides, the CDR3 is TGTGCCAGTAACACCGGGACAGACAATGAGCAGTTCTTC.

Remarks on this clone: At one boundary the junction diverges from the germline segment, which might be a read error. Other nucleotide sequences from this sample produce the same CDR3. The V call is TRBV27, the J call TRBJ1-2; D is ambiguous. CDR3 length: 13 amino acids. Germline lookup yields CDR1 MNHEY and CDR2 SMNVEV (reference sequence). CDR3: CASSLSSGSGYTF. The DNA for the CDR3 is TGTGCCAGCAGTCTATCGAGCGGATCCGGCTACACCTTC.

V usage is TRBV5-1 and J usage is TRBJ2-7; 14 positions match TRBD2. This CDR3 region has 16 residues. CDR1 SGHRS and CDR2 YFSETQ come from the germline V gene. The ends lost 0 bases at V and 3 bases at J; junction bases unmatched: 2. This CDR3 is CASSLEGLAGDYEQYF. The CDR3 nucleotides are TGCGCCAGCAGCTTGGAGGGACTAGCGGGAGACTACGAGCAGTACTTC.

This clone was seen a few times. This chain connects TRBV30 to TRBJ2-5; 13 positions agree with TRBD2. The J call is doubtful: the DNA matches TRBJ2-7 better. This CDR3 contains 17 residues. The germline CDR1 and CDR2 sequences are GTSNPN and SVGIG (reference sequence). This CDR3 reads CAWSASRTSGSAYEQYF. The CDR3 region has the DNA TGTGCCTGGAGTGCCTCCCGGACTAGCGGGAGCGCCTACGAGCAGTACTTC.

The chain couples TRBV5-5 to TRBJ2-5, with D perhaps TRBD2 (5 bases). The J call is doubtful: the DNA matches TRBJ2-7 better. This CDR3 region has 13 residues. Germline V gene data show CDR1 as SGHKS and CDR2 as YYEKEE (reference sequence). The CDR3: CASSFPGKVEQYF. The DNA of the CDR3 is TGTGCCAGCAGCTTCCCGGGAAAGGTCGAGCAGTACTTC.

The chain couples TRBV28 to TRBJ1-5; a possible D gene is TRBD1 (5 bases). Trimming left V 1 base short and J 2 bases short, with 9 bases between. CDR1 and CDR2 from the germline V gene are MDHEN and SYDVKM. The CDR3 length is 15 residues. CDR3 in amino acids: CASSLLDSGNQPQHF. The DNA of the CDR3 is TGTGCCAGCAGTTTATTAGACAGCGGCAATCAGCCCCAGCATTTT.

The rearrangement joins TRBV15 to TRBJ2-7; tentatively, D is TRBD2 (6 bases). The CDR3 spans 18 residues. Deletions cut 2 bases from V and 1 base from J, with 21 bases between. Germline CDR1 LNHNV, CDR2 YYDKDF (reference sequence). CDR3 DNA: TGTGCCACCAGCAGACTCCCGACTAGATCCACAATTTCCTACGAGCAGTACTTC. Protein: CATSRLPTRSTISYEQYF.

This chain links TRBV4-1 with TRBJ1-2, with a weak D call TRBD1 (5 bases). Between the trimmed V and J ends, which lost 2 bases and 2 bases, there was a span of 15 bases. This CDR3 is 16 amino acids long. The V gene's germline CDR1 is MGHRA and CDR2 YSYEKL. This chain's CDR3 is CASSQPQAGVNYGYTF. CDR3 DNA: TGCGCCAGCAGCCAACCGCAAGCGGGGGTAAACTATGGCTACACCTTC.

The V call is TRBV2, the J call TRBJ2-7, with 9 bases aligning to TRBD1. Trimming at V came to 4 bases and at J to 1 base, leaving 2 bases not matched to a gene. CDR3 size: 14 residues. CDR1 and CDR2 from the germline V gene are SNHLY and FYNNEI. CDR3 DNA sequence: TGTGCCAGCAGTGCCGGGACAGGGTCCTACGAGCAGTACTTC. Protein sequence: CASSAGTGSYEQYF. Full variable domain (remainder filled in from reference TRBV2 and TRBJ2-7): EPEVTQTPSHQVTQMGQEVILRCVPISNHLYFYWYRQILGQKVEFLVSFYNNEISEKSEIFDDQFSVERPDGSNFTLKIRSTKLEDSAMYFCASSAGTGSYEQYFGPGTRLTVT.

CDR3 sequence: CASSSTGFTGELFF. CDR3 sequence (DNA): TGTGCCAGCAGCTCAACAGGCTTTACCGGGGAGCTGTTTTTT. The chain couples TRBV7-9 to TRBJ2-2; possibly TRBD1 for D (5 bases). This CDR3 spans 14 amino acids. Trimming took 4 bases from V and 5 from J, leaving 11 bases between them. Germline V gene lookup returns CDR1 SEHNR and CDR2 FQNEAQ (reference sequence).

The chain employs TRBV6-5 and TRBJ2-7, with TRBD2 identical over 10 bases. This CDR3 spans 15 amino acids. The J segment lost 3 bases and the V segment lost 6 bases, leaving 8 bases of the junction unmatched. Germline CDR1 and CDR2: MNHEY and SVGAGI. The CDR3 nucleotides are TGTGCCAGCAGCGCCCCGGGACTAGCGCGCTACGAGCAGTACTTC. This gives the protein CASSAPGLARYEQYF.

CDR3 residues: CASSLASLPGSEQFF. CDR3 DNA sequence: TGTGCCAGCAGCTTAGCATCTCTCCCAGGCAGTGAGCAGTTCTTC. The gene calls are TRBV7-9 and TRBJ2-1; no clear D. V lost 0 bases to trimming and J lost 9 bases, with 15 bases between them. The CDR3 has 15 residues. CDR1 is SEHNR, CDR2 FQNEAQ, per germline (reference sequence).

This clone was recorded a few times. The rearrangement links TRBV2 to TRBJ1-4, with D unresolved. The CDR3 has 13 residues. CDR1 and CDR2 (germline): SNHLY, FYNNEI. V was pared by 7 bases and J by 5 bases, with 11 bases between. The DNA of the CDR3 is TGTGCCAGCACAATAAACAGCAATGAAAAACTGTTTTTT. It yields the protein CASTINSNEKLFF.